This is a list of T cell receptor beta chains from one sample in a study of breast tumors, draining lymph nodes, adjacent tissues. TCRdb processed the multiplex PCR reads anew with MiXCR; each CDR3 protein has one entry. This sample has approximately 150,000 distinct CDR3 sequences, with 30% to 35% found just once. Sequencing used axillary lymph node tissue. The receptors here all came from a female donor with breast cancer. Some clones in this sample may be carry-over from other donors' samples. The CDR3 runs from the conserved cysteine through the conserved F or W. D genes are given only for firm matches. Part of the rows lack a size; the others show once, few, many or a class for expanded clones.

>TRBV7-9|-|-|TRBJ2-3
TGTGCCAGCAGCTTAAGCCCCGGAAATACGCAGTATTTT
CASSLSPGNTQYF
>TRBV20-1|-|-|TRBJ1-1
TGCAGTGCTAGACGCGTGAACACTGAAGCTTTCTTT
CSARRVNTEAFF
>TRBV12-3/TRBV12-4|-|-|TRBJ1-5
TGTGCCAGCACCGCGGGGGGCAATCAGCCCCAGCATTTT
CASTAGGNQPQHF
>TRBV5-1|TRBD2|-|TRBJ2-2
TGTGCCAGCAGCTTACTAGCGGGGGGGCCTATCGGGGAGCTGTTTTTT
CASSLLAGGPIGELFF
>TRBV20-1|-|-|TRBJ2-6
TGCAGTGCTACGAATATGCCTGGGGCCAACGTCCTGACTTTC
CSATNMPGANVLTF
>TRBV3-1|-|many|TRBJ2-7
TGTGCCAGCAGCCAAGATTCGGACGAGCAGTACTTC
CASSQDSDEQYF
>TRBV2|-|-|TRBJ1-5
TGTGCCAGCAGTGGGGCAGCAGGGCGGAACAATCGGCCCCAGCATTTT
CASSGAAGRNNRPQHF
>TRBV2|TRBD1|-|TRBJ2-2
TGTGCCAGTACGGGACAGGGGAGAACCGGGGAGCTGTTTTTT
CASTGQGRTGELFF
>TRBV5-1|-|many|TRBJ2-5
TGCGCCAGCACCCTGAGGACGGCACAAGAGACCCAGTACTTC
CASTLRTAQETQYF
>TRBV18|-|many|TRBJ1-5
TGTGCCAGCTCACCACAGGGCCTGGGGATGGATCAGCCCCAGCATTTT
CASSPQGLGMDQPQHF
>TRBV12-3/TRBV12-4|-|-|TRBJ1-6
TGTGCCAGCAGTAGCACGGGGAATAATTCGCCCCTCCACTTT
CASSSTGNNSPLHF
>TRBV20-1|-|many|TRBJ1-2
TGCAGTGCTAGTGGGGGCTTCAACTATGGCTACACCTTC
CSASGGFNYGYTF
>TRBV24-1|-|-|TRBJ1-5
TGTGTCACCAGTCGAGGAGGCAATCAGCCCCAGCATTTT
CVTSRGGNQPQHF
>TRBV6-6|-|many|TRBJ1-4
TGTGCCAGCAGTTACTCTTTCAGGGATGAAAAACTGTTTTTT
CASSYSFRDEKLFF
>TRBV14|-|many|TRBJ2-2
TGTGCCAGCAGGGCTATGGGGTCCGGGGAGCTGTTTTTT
CASRAMGSGELFF
>TRBV14|-|many|TRBJ1-2
TGTGCCAGCAGCCAATCCCCACGGGGGCTCCTTAGAGGTGGCTATACCTTC
CASSQSPRGLLRGGYTF
>TRBV2|-|many|TRBJ1-5
TGTGCCAGCAGTGGCAGGGTAGCAAATCAGCCCCAGCATTTT
CASSGRVANQPQHF
>TRBV5-1|-|-|TRBJ2-3
TGCGCCAGCAGCACCCCTATGGGAAAGGTACCAAGCACAGATACGCAGTATTTT
CASSTPMGKVPSTDTQYF
>TRBV10-3|-|few|TRBJ1-1
TGTGCCATCAGTGAGCCTCAAGTCGGGGACACTGAAGCTTTCTTT
CAISEPQVGDTEAFF
>TRBV7-2|-|many|TRBJ1-6
TGTGCCAGCAGCTCACTCGGACAGAGTATAGTACAGTCACCCCTCCACTTT
CASSSLGQSIVQSPLHF
>TRBV15|-|-|TRBJ2-1
TGTGCCACCAGCAGAGATTTACTAAGGGAGCAGTTCTTC
CATSRDLLREQFF
>TRBV19|-|-|TRBJ1-4
TGTGCGACCGCGAAGGATGGGGCCTCGGATGAAAAACTGTTTTTT
CATAKDGASDEKLFF
>TRBV27|TRBD1|many|TRBJ2-1
TGTGCCAGCAGTGCCGGGACAGGGGGCTACAATGAGCAGTTCTTC
CASSAGTGGYNEQFF
>TRBV5-1|-|many|TRBJ1-2
TGCGCCAGCAGCTTGGCCGCTAACTATGGCTACACCTTC
CASSLAANYGYTF
>TRBV5-1|TRBD1|many|TRBJ1-4
TGCGCCAGCAGCTTGGGGGACAGCTCTAATGAAAAACTGTTTTTT
CASSLGDSSNEKLFF
>TRBV2|-|many|TRBJ1-5
TGTGCCAGCAGTGAAGCTTCAGTGGATCAGCCCCAGCATTTT
CASSEASVDQPQHF
>TRBV2|-|many|TRBJ2-2
TGTGCCAGCAGTGAAAGGAAGGGGAACACCGGGGAGCTGTTTTTT
CASSERKGNTGELFF
>TRBV30|TRBD1|many|TRBJ2-7
TGTGCCGGGATCCTGTCGGGACAGGGGTACGAGCAGTACTTC
CAGILSGQGYEQYF
>TRBV7-8|-|many|TRBJ2-2
TGTGCCAGCAGCTTAGAAGGGTACGGGGAGCTGTTTTTT
CASSLEGYGELFF
>TRBV10-2|TRBD2|many|TRBJ2-3
TGCGCCAGCAGTGAGAGACTAGCCTACACAGATACGCAGTATTTT
CASSERLAYTDTQYF
>TRBV5-1|-|many|TRBJ2-3
TGCGCCAGCAGCTTGGCCGTAGGAGGCACAGATACGCAGTATTTT
CASSLAVGGTDTQYF
>TRBV6-4|-|-|TRBJ1-5
TGTGCCAGCAGTGACCTAGTTCGTCGGGGGACACAGCATTTT
CASSDLVRRGTQHF
>TRBV5-6|TRBD1|many|TRBJ2-2
TGTGCCAGCAGCTACGGACAGGGGAGGTCGACCGGGGAGCTGTTTTTT
CASSYGQGRSTGELFF
>TRBV20-1|-|many|TRBJ2-7
TGCAGTGCTAGAGACTCGACCGGGATATACTACGAGCAGTACTTC
CSARDSTGIYYEQYF
>TRBV7-6|-|-|TRBJ1-2
TGTGCCAGCAGCTTAGAGGCGAACCCTGACTATGGCTACCCCTTC
CASSLEANPDYGYPF
>TRBV6-1|-|many|TRBJ1-2
TGTGCCAGCAGTGAAAACGGAGCGGACTACTATGGCTACACCTTC
CASSENGADYYGYTF